What follows are 6 T cell receptor beta chains derived from one specimen sequenced in a study of blood T cell repertoires in COVID-19. Only in-frame clones appear in the TCRdb table, and some are missing; sequencing was by immunoSEQ multiplex PCR. The table includes about 73,000 clones, 70% to 85% detected once. Source material: peripheral blood. These receptors came from a woman between 55 and 75 years old with acute or convalescent COVID-19.

The V gene is TRBV29-1, the J gene TRBJ2-3, with a tentative D call TRBD2 (5 bases). Trimming shortened V by 1 base and J by 4 bases, and 15 bases separated the two germline ends. The length of the CDR3 is 15 residues. Germline CDR1 and CDR2: SQVTM and ANQGSEA. CDR3 region: CSVEVVLRRPDTQYF. The CDR3 DNA reads TGCAGCGTTGAAGTTGTCCTTCGGAGGCCAGATACGCAGTATTTT.

The rearrangement uses TRBV3-1 (or the pseudogene TRBV3-2) and TRBJ2-5; 8 positions match TRBD1. V shed 4 bases and J 1 base; nucleotides not matched to a gene: 5. The germline gives CDR1 LGHDT, CDR2 YNNKEL (reference sequence). This CDR3 spans 15 amino acids. The CDR3 nucleotides are TGTGCCAGCAGCCTCGGACAGGGCCCCCAAGAGACCCAGTACTTC. Its protein product is CASSLGQGPQETQYF.

The V and J genes are TRBV7-9 and TRBJ2-5, with 13 positions matching TRBD2. V lost 4 bases, J lost 5 bases, and 4 bases stayed unmatched. CDR3 length equals 15 residues. Germline V CDR1 and CDR2: SEHNR, FQNEAQ (reference sequence). The CDR3 here is CASSWTSGSRETQYF. The CDR3 DNA sequence: TGTGCCAGCAGCTGGACTAGCGGGAGTCGCGAGACCCAGTACTTC.

The V gene is TRBV30, the J gene TRBJ1-3; 7 bases align to TRBD1. With V trimmed by 0 bases and J by 2 bases, 1 base remained unmatched. The CDR3 is made up of 14 amino acids. Looked up from germline, CDR1 is GTSNPN and CDR2 is SVGIG (reference sequence). The CDR3 DNA follows: TGTGCCTGGAGTGTAGGGACAGCTGGAAACACCATATATTTT. Protein product: CAWSVGTAGNTIYF.

In this sample, this clone turned up a few times. The genes are TRBV3-1 (or the pseudogene TRBV3-2) and TRBJ2-2; the match to TRBD2 covers 8 bases. The CDR3 is made up of 15 amino acids. Germline V CDR1 and CDR2: LGHDT, YNNKEL (reference sequence). J was trimmed by 4 bases and V by 1 base; bases with no gene match: 2. The CDR3 region is CASSQAREGTGELFF. The CDR3 region has the DNA TGTGCCAGCAGCCAAGCACGGGAGGGCACCGGGGAGCTGTTTTTT.

This clone has a single count. The genes are TRBV7-8 and TRBJ2-7; a weak D match, TRBD1 (5 bases). Germline V CDR1 and CDR2: SGHVS, FQNEAQ. V shed 5 bases and J shed 6 bases, with 11 bases lying between them. The CDR3 spans 12 residues. The CDR3 DNA is TGTGCCAGCAGCGAGCAGGGCACCGAGCAGTACTTC. Residues: CASSEQGTEQYF.